What follows is one T cell receptor (beta chain) and its context. What it binds is unknown. Researchers used the Oncomine TCR Beta short-read assay to sequence DNA from cultured CD4+ T cells. MiXCR was run by TCRdb on the PCR reads, yielding one entry per CDR3 protein. This sample has about 18,000 distinct CDR3 sequences, with 40% to 55% found just once. The germline V and J ends were trimmed by 1 base and 4 bases, with 2 bases remaining between them. The CDR3 extends over 12 amino acids. The germline V gene encodes CDR1 SGHTA and CDR2 FQGNSA. The data were obtained in a study of vaccination and CD4 T cells after COVID-19. Described treatment: roughly 10-day PBMC culture with coronavirus spike peptide pools or control peptides (ViraFEST assay).

The sample was CD4+ T cells from blood, cultured in vitro, taken before SARS-CoV-2 vaccination. This chain uses TRBV7-2 with TRBJ1-5, with D unclear. The sequence was obtained from a human donor who received a COVID-19 vaccine. The CDR3 DNA is TGTGCCAGCAGCTTAGATAATCAGCCCCAGCATTTT. This gives the protein CASSLDNQPQHF.